The 30 T cell receptor beta chains below all came from one sample that was sequenced in a study of OX40 agonist ivuxolimab in advanced cancers. Repertoires were generated with immunoSEQ multiplex PCR, while TCRdb's copy carries only in-frame clones and drops some. This sample has under 14,000 clones; more than 60% occur once, and the top ten carry approximately 36%. Sequenced material: CD4+ or CD8+ T cells sorted from blood, taken in a trial of the OX40 agonist ivuxolimab. These TCRs come from an adult with an advanced solid tumor such as melanoma, head and neck, liver or kidney cancer.

This chain uses TRBV27 with TRBJ2-1; the match to TRBD2 covers 10 bases. Trimming at V came to 5 bases and at J to 9 bases, leaving 7 bases not matched to a gene. CDR3 size: 14 residues. Germline V gene lookup returns CDR1 MNHEY and CDR2 SMNVEV (reference sequence). The CDR3 DNA reads TGTGCCAGCAGTGAGAGCGGGAGGGCCGTTGAGCAGTTCTTC. It encodes CASSESGRAVEQFF.

The chain recombines TRBV19 with TRBJ2-1, with D perhaps matching TRBD1 (6 bases). V was clipped by 6 bases and J by 2 bases, with 14 bases between them. Germline CDR1 and CDR2: LNHDA and SQIVND (reference sequence). The CDR3 spans 15 residues. The CDR3: CASRHPGVAYNEQFF. The CDR3 region has the DNA TGTGCCAGTAGACACCCAGGGGTTGCCTACAATGAGCAGTTCTTC.

The chain joins TRBV25-1 to TRBJ2-3; tentative D call: TRBD2 (6 bases). This CDR3 has 15 amino acids. Looked up from germline, CDR1 is MGHDK and CDR2 is SYGVNS. Trimming removed 8 bases from V and 3 bases from J, with 18 bases in between. The CDR3 DNA follows: TGTGCCAGCGCAAGGGAGGCTAGCGCTACAGATACGCAGTATTTT. This codes for CASAREASATDTQYF.

The V and J genes are TRBV5-1 and TRBJ2-7; 9 bases align to TRBD1. CDR3 length: 15 residues. V lost 4 bases to trimming and J lost 4 bases; unmatched junction nucleotides: 9. CDR1 and CDR2 (germline): SGHRS, YFSETQ. CDR3 sequence: CASSVSDRGKYEQYF. The CDR3 bases are TGCGCCAGCAGCGTTTCGGACAGGGGAAAATACGAGCAGTACTTC.

V and J are TRBV7-3 and TRBJ2-2; D is unresolved. The CDR3 loop spans 13 amino acids. Trimming left V 5 bases short and J 5 bases short, with 9 bases between. Germline V gene sequence: CDR1 SGHTA, CDR2 FQGTGA. The DNA of the CDR3 is TGTGCCAGCAGCCAGGAAGGGACCGGGGAGCTGTTTTTT. It specifies CASSQEGTGELFF.

The V gene is TRBV28, the J gene TRBJ2-1, with TRBD2 as a possible D gene (7 bases). Germline V gives CDR1 MDHEN, CDR2 SYDVKM. The CDR3 contains 15 residues. Between the trimmed V and J ends, which lost 5 bases and 5 bases, there was a span of 16 bases. The CDR3: CASSMLAEGDNEQFF. CDR3 nucleotide sequence: TGTGCCAGCAGTATGCTAGCGGAGGGGGACAATGAGCAGTTCTTC. The full variable domain, with the rest looked up from reference TRBV28 and TRBJ2-1, is DVKVTQSSRYLVKRTGEKVFLECVQDMDHENMFWYRQDPGLGLRLIYFSYDVKMKEKGDIPEGYSVSREKKERFSLILESASTNQTSMYLCASSMLAEGDNEQFFGPGTRLTVL.

This sequence joins TRBV7-2 and TRBJ1-5; 12 nucleotides match TRBD1. The CDR3 sequence is 16 residues long. The junction had 9 bases not matched to a gene; V was cut back by 5 bases and J by 7 bases. Germline CDR1 and CDR2: SGHTA and FQGNSA. DNA for the CDR3: TGTGCCAGCAGCGGATTGGGACAGGGGGCCCGGCAGCCCCAGCATTTT. Translated, it gives CASSGLGQGARQPQHF.

The V and J genes are TRBV2 and TRBJ2-1; D perhaps matches TRBD2 (5 bases). Germline-derived CDR1 and CDR2 are SNHLY and FYNNEI. The CDR3 is 12 amino acids. V was trimmed by 7 bases and J by 5 bases, leaving 9 bases between them. CDR3 nucleotide sequence: TGTGCCAGCATGGTGAGGGACAATGAGCAGTTCTTC. Protein product: CASMVRDNEQFF.

The rearrangement uses TRBV5-6 and TRBJ2-7; D unclear. The germline V and J ends were trimmed by 3 bases and 2 bases, with 15 bases remaining between them. The CDR3 runs 15 residues. The V gene's germline CDR1 is SGHDT and CDR2 YYEEEE. CDR3 nucleotide sequence: TGTGCCAGCAGCTCGATTGAGACCGTAGCCTACGAGCAGTACTTC. This gives the protein CASSSIETVAYEQYF.

The V and J genes are TRBV5-4 and TRBJ1-6, with D uncertain. V dropped 5 bases and J dropped 0 bases, with 15 bases sitting between them. Germline lookup yields CDR1 SGHNT and CDR2 YYREEE (reference sequence). The CDR3 has 17 amino acids. CDR3 sequence: CASSYSPFASYNSPLHF. The CDR3 DNA is TGTGCCAGCAGTTACTCACCGTTTGCCTCCTATAATTCACCCCTCCACTTT.

V usage is TRBV2 and J usage is TRBJ2-2, with unresolved D. This CDR3 region has 15 residues. V was cut by 0 bases and J by 5 bases, with 10 bases left in between. Germline V gives CDR1 SNHLY, CDR2 FYNNEI. In nucleotides, the CDR3 is TGTGCCAGCAGTGAAGCGCTTCCCGGAACCGGGGAGCTGTTTTTT. Its protein is CASSEALPGTGELFF.

The genes are TRBV5-1 and TRBJ1-6; 7 bases are shared with TRBD1. CDR1 and CDR2 from the germline V gene are SGHRS and YFSETQ. Germline trimming cut 5 bases from V and 5 bases from J; bases unmatched to any gene: 4. There are 14 residues in the CDR3. CDR3 DNA sequence: TGCGCCAGCAGGCCGGGACAGAATAATTCACCCCTCCACTTT. Its protein product is CASRPGQNNSPLHF.

The chain uses TRBV5-4 and TRBJ2-3; TRBD2 matches 13 bases. The CDR3 runs to 18 residues. Germline trimming cut 4 bases from V and 4 bases from J; bases unmatched to any gene: 12. Germline V lookup: CDR1 SGHNT, CDR2 YYREEE (reference sequence). CDR3 coding DNA: TGTGCCAGCAGCGCGGACCTACTAGCGGGGGGGCGCCCAGATACGCAGTATTTT. Translation: CASSADLLAGGRPDTQYF.

V is TRBV7-9 and J is TRBJ1-5, with D perhaps matching TRBD1 (6 bases). Germline loops: CDR1 SEHNR, CDR2 FQNEAQ (reference sequence). Trimming cost V 4 bases and J 0 bases, with 10 bases left between them. The CDR3 totals 15 residues. The CDR3 reads CASSSDSYSNQPQHF. In DNA form, the CDR3 reads TGTGCCAGCAGCTCGGACAGTTATAGCAATCAGCCCCAGCATTTT. The entire variable domain, with the rest obtained from reference TRBV7-9 and TRBJ1-5, is as follows: DTGVSQNPRHKITKRGQNVTFRCDPISEHNRLYWYRQTLGQGPEFLTYFQNEAQLEKSRLLSDRFSAERPKGSFSTLEIQRTEQGDSAMYLCASSSDSYSNQPQHFGDGTRLSIL.

V and J are TRBV4-2 and TRBJ1-1; 10 bases are a match to TRBD1. The CDR3 is made up of 17 amino acids. Trimming took 2 bases from V and 0 from J; bases not matched to a gene: 6. Germline V CDR1 and CDR2: LGHNA, YNFKEQ. The CDR3 region is CASSQLTGGGMNTEAFF. In DNA, the CDR3 is TGTGCCAGCAGCCAACTGACAGGGGGCGGGATGAACACTGAAGCTTTCTTT.

In its sample, this clone was seen once. The chain is built from TRBV30 and TRBJ1-2; TRBD1 is a possible D gene (6 bases). Trimming removed 2 bases from V and 4 bases from J, with 11 bases in between. Germline V gene lookup returns CDR1 GTSNPN and CDR2 SVGIG (reference sequence). The CDR3 is 13 amino acids. This CDR3 reads CAWSWGGSYGYTF. Written as DNA, the CDR3 is TGTGCCTGGAGTTGGGGGGGCTCCTATGGCTACACCTTC.

V is TRBV19 and J is TRBJ2-5; 8 nucleotides line up with TRBD2. V was clipped by 9 bases and J by 4 bases; unmatched bases: 7. This CDR3 region has 13 residues. Germline V gives CDR1 LNHDA, CDR2 SQIVND (reference sequence). The CDR3 spells CASGRAGGETQYF. CDR3 sequence (DNA): TGTGCCAGCGGCAGGGCGGGGGGAGAGACCCAGTACTTC.

The chain combines TRBV11-2 with TRBJ2-3; D gene ambiguous. This CDR3 comprises 15 residues. Per germline, CDR1 SGHAT and CDR2 FQNNGV. Trimming took off 0 bases at V and 5 bases at J, with 12 bases between the two ends. The DNA for the CDR3 is TGTGCCAGCAGCTTAGATGGGCGGTCGGTAGATACGCAGTATTTT. Translation: CASSLDGRSVDTQYF. The full variable domain, its missing parts supplied by reference TRBV11-2 and TRBJ2-3, is EAGVAQSPRYKIIEKRQSVAFWCNPISGHATLYWYQQILGQGPKLLIQFQNNGVVDDSQLPKDRFSAERLKGVDSTLKIQPAKLEDSAVYLCASSLDGRSVDTQYFGPGTRLTVL.

As concerns this clone: Its ends do not fully match the called genes, so a read error is possible. The rearrangement uses TRBV29-1 and TRBJ1-1; D perhaps matches TRBD1 (6 bases). Germline loops: CDR1 SQVTM, CDR2 ANQGSEA. The CDR3 is 13 amino acids. The DNA for the CDR3 is TGCAGCTCCAGGGGCTGGTCGGACACTGGAGCTTTCTTT. Protein product: CSSRGWSDTGAFF.

J is TRBJ2-2 and V is TRBV2; TRBD1 might be the D (6 bases). Trimming shortened V by 4 bases and J by 0 bases, and 15 bases separated the two germline ends. CDR1 is SNHLY, CDR2 FYNNEI, per germline. This CDR3 has 17 residues. In DNA, the CDR3 is TGTGCCAGCAGTGTGCTTCAGGGGACAACGAACACCGGGGAGCTGTTTTTT. As protein: CASSVLQGTTNTGELFF.

The chain uses TRBV5-1 and TRBJ2-5, with 7 bases that match TRBD2. Germline trimming cut 0 bases from V and 5 bases from J; bases unmatched to any gene: 7. Germline lookup yields CDR1 SGHRS and CDR2 YFSETQ. The length of the CDR3 is 15 residues. CDR3 loop: CASSLVASGGETQYF. The CDR3 DNA follows: TGCGCCAGCAGCTTGGTGGCTAGCGGAGGGGAGACCCAGTACTTC.

Only one count was recorded for this clone. This sequence joins TRBV18 and TRBJ1-1, with D possibly TRBD1 on 6 matching bases. This CDR3 contains 16 residues. V lost 0 bases, J lost 0 bases, and 11 bases lay in between. CDR1 KGHSH and CDR2 LQKENI come from the germline V gene. CDR3 sequence reads: CASSPPHGGMNTEAFF. The CDR3 DNA is TGTGCCAGCTCACCACCCCACGGGGGCATGAACACTGAAGCTTTCTTT.

J is TRBJ2-2 and V is TRBV29-1; the D is unclear. Germline V gene sequence: CDR1 SQVTM, CDR2 ANQGSEA. V was shortened by 2 bases and J by 6 bases, with 7 bases between the two germline ends. The CDR3 spans 12 residues. The CDR3 reads CSVEPGSGELFF. DNA of the CDR3: TGCAGCGTTGAACCCGGGTCCGGGGAGCTGTTTTTT.

This chain uses TRBV7-3 with TRBJ2-3; D gene ambiguous. Deletions cut 5 bases from V and 4 bases from J, with 10 bases between. Germline loops: CDR1 SGHTA, CDR2 FQGTGA. The CDR3 is 13 amino acids. DNA of the CDR3: TGTGCCAGCAGCCTTAACTTTGCAGATACGCAGTATTTT. This encodes CASSLNFADTQYF.

The V and J genes are TRBV27 and TRBJ2-2; unclear D gene. The germline gives CDR1 MNHEY, CDR2 SMNVEV (reference sequence). Trimming left V 2 bases short and J 5 bases short, with 6 bases between. CDR3 length: 13 residues. Here the CDR3 reads CASSLMETGELFF. Here the CDR3 DNA reads TGTGCCAGCAGTTTAATGGAAACCGGGGAGCTGTTTTTT.

This CDR3 reads CASSDSLGSYNEQFF. CDR3 coding DNA: TGTGCCAGCAGTGACTCCCTAGGCTCCTACAATGAGCAGTTCTTC. This chain connects TRBV6-4 to TRBJ2-1, with D unresolved. In germline, CDR1 is MRHNA, CDR2 SNTAGT. The CDR3 contains 15 residues. Trimming removed 0 bases from V and 0 bases from J, with 6 bases in between.

The chain uses TRBV7-9 and TRBJ1-6; D is uncertain. The V end lost 5 bases, the J end lost 7 bases, and 12 bases lay between the germline ends. CDR1 is SEHNR and CDR2 is FQNEAQ in the germline V gene (reference sequence). The CDR3 is 14 residues long. In nucleotides, the CDR3 is TGTGCCAGCAGCCCGGAACAGCGCAATTCACCCCTCCACTTT. Protein sequence: CASSPEQRNSPLHF.

This sequence joins TRBV6-1 and TRBJ1-1, with D perhaps matching TRBD1 (5 bases). V lost 5 bases and J lost 1, with 11 bases in between. CDR1 and CDR2 from the germline V gene are MNHNS and SASEGT. The CDR3 runs 14 residues. The CDR3 DNA follows: TGTGCCAGCAGTTTCAGGGAGGGGAACACTGAAGCTTTCTTT. It encodes CASSFREGNTEAFF.

This clone was seen once. The chain joins TRBV28 to TRBJ2-1; TRBD2 agrees at 10 bases. Germline CDR1 MDHEN, CDR2 SYDVKM. This CDR3 is 17 amino acids long. V shed 4 bases and J 7 bases; nucleotides not matched to a gene: 13. The CDR3 nucleotides read TGTGCCAGCAGTTCCCCCCTTCTAGCGGGAGAGACGAATGAGCAGTTCTTC. Its protein product is CASSSPLLAGETNEQFF.

The chain is built from TRBV5-1 and TRBJ2-1, with 8 bases matching TRBD2. The V gene's germline CDR1 is SGHRS and CDR2 YFSETQ. Germline trimming cut 0 bases from V and 9 bases from J; bases unmatched to any gene: 5. The CDR3 runs 14 residues. The CDR3 DNA is TGCGCCAGCAGCTTGGCGGGGGGGCTAAGTGAGCAGTTCTTC. Amino acid sequence: CASSLAGGLSEQFF. Full variable domain (outside the CDR3, taken from reference TRBV5-1 and TRBJ2-1): KAGVTQTPRYLIKTRGQQVTLSCSPISGHRSVSWYQQTPGQGLQFLFEYFSETQRNKGNFPGRFSGRQFSNSRSEMNVSTLELGDSALYLCASSLAGGLSEQFFGPGTRLTVL.